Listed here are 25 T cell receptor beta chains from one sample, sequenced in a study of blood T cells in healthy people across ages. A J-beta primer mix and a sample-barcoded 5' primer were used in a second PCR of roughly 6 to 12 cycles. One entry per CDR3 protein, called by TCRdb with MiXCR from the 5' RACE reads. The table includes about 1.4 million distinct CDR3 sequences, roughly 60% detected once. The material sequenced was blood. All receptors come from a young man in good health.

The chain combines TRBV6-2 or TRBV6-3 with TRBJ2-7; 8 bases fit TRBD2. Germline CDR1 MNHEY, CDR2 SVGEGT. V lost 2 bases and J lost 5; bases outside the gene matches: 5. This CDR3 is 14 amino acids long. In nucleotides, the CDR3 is TGTGCCAGCAGTTACGGCGGGGGGTCAGACGAGCAGTACTTC. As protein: CASSYGGGSDEQYF.

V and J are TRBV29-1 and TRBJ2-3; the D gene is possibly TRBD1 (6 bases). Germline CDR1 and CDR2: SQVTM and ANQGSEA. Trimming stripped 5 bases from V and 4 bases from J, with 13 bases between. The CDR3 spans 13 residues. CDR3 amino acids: CSVLDSNPDTQYF. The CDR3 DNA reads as TGCAGCGTTTTGGACAGCAATCCAGATACGCAGTATTTT.

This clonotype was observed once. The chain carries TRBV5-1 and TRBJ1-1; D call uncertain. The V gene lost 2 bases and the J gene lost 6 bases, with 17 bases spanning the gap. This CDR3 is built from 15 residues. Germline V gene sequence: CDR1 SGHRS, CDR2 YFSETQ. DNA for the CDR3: TGCGCCAGCAGCTTAATGGAGGTAGGCCGGCCTGAAGCTTTCTTT. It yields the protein CASSLMEVGRPEAFF.

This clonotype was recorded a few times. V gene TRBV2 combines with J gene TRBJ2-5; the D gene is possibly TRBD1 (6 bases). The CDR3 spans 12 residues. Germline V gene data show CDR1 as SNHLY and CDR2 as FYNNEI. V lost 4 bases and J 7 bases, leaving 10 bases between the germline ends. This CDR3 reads CASSGGPVTQYF. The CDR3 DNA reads TGTGCCAGCAGTGGGGGGCCGGTGACCCAGTACTTC. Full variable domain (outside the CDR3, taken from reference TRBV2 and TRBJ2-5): EPEVTQTPSHQVTQMGQEVILRCVPISNHLYFYWYRQILGQKVEFLVSFYNNEISEKSEIFDDQFSVERPDGSNFTLKIRSTKLEDSAMYFCASSGGPVTQYFGPGTRLLVL.

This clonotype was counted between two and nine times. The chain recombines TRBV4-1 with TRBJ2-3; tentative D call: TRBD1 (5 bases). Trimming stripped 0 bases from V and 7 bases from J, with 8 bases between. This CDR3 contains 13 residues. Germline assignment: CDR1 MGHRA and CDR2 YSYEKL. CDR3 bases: TGCGCCAGCAGCCAAGACTACAGGTATACGCAGTATTTT. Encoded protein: CASSQDYRYTQYF.

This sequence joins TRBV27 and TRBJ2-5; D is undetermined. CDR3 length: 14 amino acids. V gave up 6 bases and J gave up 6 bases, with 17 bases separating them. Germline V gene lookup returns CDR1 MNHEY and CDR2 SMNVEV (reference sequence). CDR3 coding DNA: TGTGCCAGCAGCCTCAGGAACAGTAGACAGACCCAGTACTTC. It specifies CASSLRNSRQTQYF.

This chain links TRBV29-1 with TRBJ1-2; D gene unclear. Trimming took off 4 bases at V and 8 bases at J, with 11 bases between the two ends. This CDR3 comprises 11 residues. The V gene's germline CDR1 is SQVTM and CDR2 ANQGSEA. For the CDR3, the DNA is TGCAGCGTTGTAGTCAGAGGCGGCTACACCTTC. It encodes CSVVVRGGYTF.

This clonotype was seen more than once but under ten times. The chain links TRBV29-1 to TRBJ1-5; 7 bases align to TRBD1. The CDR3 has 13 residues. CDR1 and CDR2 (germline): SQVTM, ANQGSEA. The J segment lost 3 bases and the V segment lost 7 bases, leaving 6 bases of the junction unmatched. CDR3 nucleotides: TGCAGCGCCACACAGGGGTTCAATCAGCCCCAGCATTTT. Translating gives CSATQGFNQPQHF.

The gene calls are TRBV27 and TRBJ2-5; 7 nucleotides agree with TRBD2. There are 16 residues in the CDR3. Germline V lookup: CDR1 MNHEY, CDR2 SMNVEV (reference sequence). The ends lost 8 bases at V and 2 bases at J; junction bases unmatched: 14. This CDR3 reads CASRPLQRGLQETQYF. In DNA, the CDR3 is TGTGCCAGCCGCCCCCTCCAGCGGGGTCTACAAGAGACCCAGTACTTC.

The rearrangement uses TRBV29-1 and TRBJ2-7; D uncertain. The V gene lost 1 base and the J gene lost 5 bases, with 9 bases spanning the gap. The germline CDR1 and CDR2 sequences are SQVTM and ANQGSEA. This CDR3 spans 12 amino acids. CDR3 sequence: CSVEGRNDEQYF. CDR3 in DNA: TGCAGCGTTGAAGGGCGGAACGACGAGCAGTACTTC.

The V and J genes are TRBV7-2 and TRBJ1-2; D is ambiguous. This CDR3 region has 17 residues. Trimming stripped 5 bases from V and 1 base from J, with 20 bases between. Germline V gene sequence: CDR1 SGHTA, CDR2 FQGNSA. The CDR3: CASSPFGGVKINYGYTF. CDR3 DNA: TGTGCCAGCAGCCCCTTCGGTGGGGTCAAGATTAACTATGGCTACACCTTC.

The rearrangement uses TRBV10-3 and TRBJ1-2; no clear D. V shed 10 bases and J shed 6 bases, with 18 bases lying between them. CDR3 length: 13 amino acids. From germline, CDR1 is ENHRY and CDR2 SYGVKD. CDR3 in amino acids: CATGSTHVNGYTF. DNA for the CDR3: TGTGCCACCGGCAGCACGCACGTCAATGGCTACACCTTC.

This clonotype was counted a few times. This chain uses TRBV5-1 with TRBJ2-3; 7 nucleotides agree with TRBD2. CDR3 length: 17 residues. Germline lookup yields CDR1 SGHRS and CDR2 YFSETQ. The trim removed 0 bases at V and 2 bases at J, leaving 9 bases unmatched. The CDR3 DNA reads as TGCGCCAGCAGCTTGGTAGGTCTAGCGGTACACACAGATACGCAGTATTTT. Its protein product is CASSLVGLAVHTDTQYF.

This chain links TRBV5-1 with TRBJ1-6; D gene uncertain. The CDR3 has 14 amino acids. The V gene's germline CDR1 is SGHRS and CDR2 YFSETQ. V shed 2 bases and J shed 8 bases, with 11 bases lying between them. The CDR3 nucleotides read TGCGCCAGCAGCTTAGAGGGAAACGATTCACCCCTCCACTTT. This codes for CASSLEGNDSPLHF.

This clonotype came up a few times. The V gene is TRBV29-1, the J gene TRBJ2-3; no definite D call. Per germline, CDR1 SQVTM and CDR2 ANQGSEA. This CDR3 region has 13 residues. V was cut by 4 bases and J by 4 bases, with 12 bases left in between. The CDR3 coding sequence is TGCAGCGTTGTCCCAGGATCCCCAGATACGCAGTATTTT. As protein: CSVVPGSPDTQYF.

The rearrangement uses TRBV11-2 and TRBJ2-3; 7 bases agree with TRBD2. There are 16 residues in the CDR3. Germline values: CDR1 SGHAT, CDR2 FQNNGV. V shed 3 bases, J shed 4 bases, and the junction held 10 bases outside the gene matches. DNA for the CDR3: TGTGCCAGCAGCTTCGCACTGGGGAGCGGGGCAGATACGCAGTATTTT. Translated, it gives CASSFALGSGADTQYF.

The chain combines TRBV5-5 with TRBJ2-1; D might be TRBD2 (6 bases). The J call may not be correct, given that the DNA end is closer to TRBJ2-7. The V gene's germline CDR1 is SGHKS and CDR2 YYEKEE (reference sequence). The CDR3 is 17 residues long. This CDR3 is CASSHPSGAGNTYEQYF. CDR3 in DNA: TGTGCCAGCAGCCACCCCTCTGGGGCGGGAAATACCTACGAGCAGTACTTC.

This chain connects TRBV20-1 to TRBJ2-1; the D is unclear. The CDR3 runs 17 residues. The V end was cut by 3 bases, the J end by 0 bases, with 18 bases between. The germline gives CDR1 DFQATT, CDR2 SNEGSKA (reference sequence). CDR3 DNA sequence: TGCAGTGCTAGTGACCCTTTTGGTGATCTCTCCTACAATGAGCAGTTCTTC. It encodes CSASDPFGDLSYNEQFF.

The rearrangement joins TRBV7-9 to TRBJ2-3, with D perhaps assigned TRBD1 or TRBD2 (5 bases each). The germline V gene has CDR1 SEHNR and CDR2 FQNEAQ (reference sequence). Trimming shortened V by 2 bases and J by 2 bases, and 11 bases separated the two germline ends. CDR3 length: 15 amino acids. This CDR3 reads CASSLSSGPTDTQYF. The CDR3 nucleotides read TGTGCCAGCAGCTTATCATCGGGGCCCACAGATACGCAGTATTTT.

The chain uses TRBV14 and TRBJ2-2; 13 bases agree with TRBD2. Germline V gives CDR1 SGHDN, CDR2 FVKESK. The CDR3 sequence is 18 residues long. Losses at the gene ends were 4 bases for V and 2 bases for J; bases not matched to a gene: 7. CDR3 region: CASSLRTSGRVNTGELFF. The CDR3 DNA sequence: TGTGCCAGCAGCCTAAGGACTAGCGGGAGAGTCAACACCGGGGAGCTGTTTTTT. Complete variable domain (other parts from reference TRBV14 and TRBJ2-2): EAGVTQFPSHSVIEKGQTVTLRCDPISGHDNLYWYRRVMGKEIKFLLHFVKESKQDESGMPNNRFLAERTGGTYSTLKVQPAELEDSGVYFCASSLRTSGRVNTGELFFGEGSRLTVL.

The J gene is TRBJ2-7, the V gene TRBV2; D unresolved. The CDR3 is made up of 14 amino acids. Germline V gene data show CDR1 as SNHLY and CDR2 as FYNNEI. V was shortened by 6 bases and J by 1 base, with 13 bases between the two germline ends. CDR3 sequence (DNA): TGTGCCAGCAGGAGAGGCGGAGCGTCCTACGAGCAGTACTTC. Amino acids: CASRRGGASYEQYF.

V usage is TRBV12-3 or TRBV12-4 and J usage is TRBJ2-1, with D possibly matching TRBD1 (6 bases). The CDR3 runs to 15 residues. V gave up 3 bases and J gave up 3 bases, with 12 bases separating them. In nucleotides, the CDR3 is TGTGCCAGCAGTTTGTTACGGGACAACTACAATGAGCAGTTCTTC. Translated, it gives CASSLLRDNYNEQFF.

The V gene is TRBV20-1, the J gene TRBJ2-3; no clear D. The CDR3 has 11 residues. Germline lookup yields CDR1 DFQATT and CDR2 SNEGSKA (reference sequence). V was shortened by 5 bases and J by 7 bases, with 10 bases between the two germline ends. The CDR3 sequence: CSAPLANTQYF. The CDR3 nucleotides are TGCAGTGCTCCCCTTGCGAATACGCAGTATTTT.

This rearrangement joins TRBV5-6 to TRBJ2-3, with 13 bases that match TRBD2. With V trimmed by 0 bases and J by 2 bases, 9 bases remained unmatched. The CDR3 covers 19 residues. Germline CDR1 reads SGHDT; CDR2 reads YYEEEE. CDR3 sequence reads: CASSLGLEGLAGITDTQYF. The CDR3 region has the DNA TGTGCCAGCAGCTTGGGGTTAGAGGGACTAGCGGGGATCACAGATACGCAGTATTTT.

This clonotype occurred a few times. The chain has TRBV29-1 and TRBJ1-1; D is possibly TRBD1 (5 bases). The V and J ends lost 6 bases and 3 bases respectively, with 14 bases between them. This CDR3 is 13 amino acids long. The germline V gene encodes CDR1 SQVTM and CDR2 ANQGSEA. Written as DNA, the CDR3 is TGCAGCGTCGCCAATTTGGGGGACACTGAAGCTTTCTTT. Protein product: CSVANLGDTEAFF.